A selection of T cell receptor beta chains follows, all from one sample in a study of graft-versus-host responses after intestinal transplantation. Their cognate antigens are unknown. The data were produced by immunoSEQ multiplex PCR, yet TCRdb's version contains in-frame clones alone and is incomplete. The sample holds tens of thousands of clones; about 88% are singletons and the top ten take around 0.3%. The sample consisted of unstimulated CD4+ T cells sorted from spleen or lymph node cells, taken before transplant. Source of these receptors: a human donor who was the organ donor for an intestinal transplant. Both conserved end residues are part of each CDR3. The order of the fields is clone size, D gene, V gene, CDR3 length, J gene, CDR3 protein, CDR3 DNA. D genes are given only for firm matches. Expanded clones get a size class; other rows say once, few or many, or leave the size out.

>.|TRBD1|TRBV15|16|TRBJ1-4
CATSRGYGTGNEKLFF
TGTGCCACCAGCAGAGGTTACGGGACAGGGAACGAAAAACTGTTTTTT
>once|.|TRBV4-1|14|TRBJ2-3
CASSRTGTTDTQYF
TGCGCCAGCAGCCGTACAGGGACCACAGATACGCAGTATTTT
>.|TRBD2|TRBV28|15|TRBJ2-7
CASRSSGRGEDEQYF
TGTGCCAGCAGATCCTCCGGGAGGGGGGAGGACGAGCAGTACTTC
>.|.|TRBV10-1|16|TRBJ2-7
CAISRDTLGASYEQYF
TGCGCCATTAGCCGGGACACCTTGGGCGCCTCCTACGAGCAGTACTTC
>.|TRBD1|TRBV6-4|14|TRBJ2-2
CASSAGTGGGELFF
TGTGCCAGCAGCGCCGGGACAGGAGGCGGGGAGCTGTTTTTT
>.|TRBD1|TRBV6-6|13|TRBJ1-1
CASRGQVNTEAFF
TGTGCCAGCCGGGGACAGGTGAACACTGAAGCTTTCTTT
>.|.|TRBV7-2|17|TRBJ1-2
CASSLLGNGLGQYGYTF
TGTGCCAGCAGCTTGCTCGGGAACGGGCTAGGACAGTATGGCTACACCTTC
>.|TRBD1|TRBV2|14|TRBJ1-2
CASSERGRSYGYTF
TGTGCCAGCAGTGAAAGGGGGCGAAGTTATGGCTACACCTTC
>few|.|TRBV27|14|TRBJ2-3
CASSLTRATDTQYF
TGTGCCAGCAGTTTAACGCGGGCCACAGATACGCAGTATTTT
>.|.|TRBV11-2|17|TRBJ1-2
CASSSNRGGGRDYGYTF
TGTGCCAGCAGCTCCAACCGGGGCGGGGGCCGTGACTATGGCTACACCTTC
>once|.|TRBV5-1|12|TRBJ1-1
CASSLTGTEAFF
TGCGCCAGCAGCTTGACGGGTACTGAAGCTTTCTTT
>.|.|TRBV6-5|15|TRBJ2-3
CASSYSRRIADTQYF
TGTGCCAGCAGTTACTCGAGAAGAATCGCAGATACGCAGTATTTT
>.|.|TRBV11-2|15|TRBJ1-2
CASSPPAGPINGYTF
TGTGCCAGCAGCCCTCCAGCGGGACCGATTAATGGCTACACCTTC
>once|.|TRBV5-5|14|TRBJ2-3
CASSLDRATDTQYF
TGTGCCAGCAGCTTGGACAGGGCCACAGATACGCAGTATTTT
>.|TRBD2|TRBV6-1|13|TRBJ2-1
CASTHIGTSKQFF
TGTGCCAGCACTCACATAGGGACTAGTAAGCAGTTCTTC
>.|.|TRBV5-1|16|TRBJ2-3
CASSLVVGTSTDTQYF
TGCGCCAGCAGCTTGGTGGTGGGGACTAGCACAGATACGCAGTATTTT
>.|TRBD1|TRBV29-1|11|TRBJ1-1
CSGQGGAEAFF
TGCAGCGGACAGGGGGGGGCTGAAGCTTTCTTT
>.|.|TRBV5-1|14|TRBJ2-3
CASSLRGSTDTQYF
TGCGCCAGCAGCTTGCGAGGGAGCACAGATACGCAGTATTTT
>few|TRBD1|TRBV10-3|11|TRBJ1-2
CAITGGYGYTF
TGTGCCATCACAGGGGGCTATGGCTACACCTTC
>.|TRBD1|TRBV19|13|TRBJ2-4
CASLGTAKNIQYF
TGTGCCAGCCTAGGGACAGCGAAAAACATTCAGTACTTC
>.|TRBD2|TRBV10-3|17|TRBJ2-3
CAISDSGRAWGIDTQYF
TGTGCCATCAGTGATAGCGGGAGGGCCTGGGGAATAGATACGCAGTATTTT
>few|.|TRBV10-3|12|TRBJ1-4
CASQGLGEKLFF
TGTGCCAGCCAGGGGCTGGGTGAAAAACTGTTTTTT
>.|TRBD1|TRBV5-4|14|TRBJ1-1
CASSPGQGTTEAFF
TGTGCCAGCAGCCCGGGACAGGGCACCACTGAAGCTTTCTTT
>.|TRBD1|TRBV11-2|12|TRBJ2-7
CASSLDGTANLF
TGTGCCAGCAGCTTAGATGGGACAGCCAACCTTTTC
>.|.|TRBV6-5|16|TRBJ2-3
CASSYSGAGITDTQYF
TGTGCCAGCAGTTACTCGGGAGCCGGAATCACAGATACGCAGTATTTT
>.|TRBD1|TRBV7-9|17|TRBJ1-1
CASSPKSRGRGRTEAFF
TGTGCCAGCAGCCCTAAAAGCAGGGGGCGGGGAAGAACTGAAGCTTTCTTT
>.|.|TRBV4-2|16|TRBJ2-6
CASSPAEGGYANVLTF
TGTGCCAGCAGCCCCGCCGAGGGGGGGTATGCCAACGTCCTGACTTTC
>.|.|TRBV7-2|14|TRBJ2-7
CASSLVGGYYEQYF
TGTGCCAGCAGCTTAGTGGGGGGATACTACGAGCAGTACTTC
>once|.|TRBV2|16|TRBJ2-6
CATPRGISAGANVLTF
TGTGCCACCCCTCGGGGGATTTCAGCTGGGGCCAACGTCCTGACTTTC
>.|.|TRBV6-5|12|TRBJ1-5
CASSYFRGDLHF
TGTGCCAGCAGTTACTTTCGCGGGGATTTGCATTTT
>.|TRBD1|TRBV6-5|16|TRBJ2-3
CASSYGRQGMTDTQYF
TGTGCCAGCAGTTACGGCAGACAGGGAATGACAGATACGCAGTATTTT
>few|.|TRBV4-3|13|TRBJ1-2
CASSQYTGYGYTF
TGCGCCAGCAGCCAATACACGGGCTATGGCTACACCTTC
>few|.|TRBV19|13|TRBJ1-2
CASSTDRVGGYTF
TGTGCCAGTAGTACCGACAGAGTCGGTGGCTACACCTTC
>.|.|TRBV19|14|TRBJ2-5
CASSIAGAEETQYF
TGTGCCAGTAGCATCGCGGGGGCCGAAGAGACCCAGTACTTC
>.|.|TRBV2|15|TRBJ1-5
CASGVEGVSNQPQHF
TGTGCCAGCGGGGTGGAAGGGGTTAGCAATCAGCCCCAGCATTTT
>.|TRBD2|TRBV5-1|18|TRBJ2-1
CASSLLLAGGPGSDEQFF
TGCGCCAGCAGCTTGCTGCTAGCGGGAGGGCCTGGAAGCGATGAGCAGTTCTTC
>.|.|TRBV4-3|16|TRBJ1-5
CASSQDAGGVNQPQHF
TGCGCCAGCAGCCAAGACGCGGGCGGGGTGAATCAGCCCCAGCATTTT
>.|TRBD2|TRBV5-1|14|TRBJ2-1
CASSCGLAGDEQFF
TGCGCCAGCAGCTGTGGACTAGCGGGGGATGAGCAGTTCTTC
>.|TRBD1|TRBV10-3|16|TRBJ2-2
CAISRTGGANTGELFF
TGTGCCATCAGTAGGACAGGGGGCGCGAACACCGGGGAGCTGTTTTTT
>.|TRBD1|TRBV5-1|13|TRBJ2-3
CASHRGGTDTQYF
TGCGCCAGCCACAGGGGAGGCACAGATACGCAGTATTTT
>.|.|TRBV6-5|13|TRBJ1-2
CASSYSRGYGYTF
TGTGCCAGCAGTTACTCGAGGGGGTATGGCTACACCTTC
>once|.|TRBV11-3|14|TRBJ2-7
CASSLTGTRYEQYF
TGTGCCAGCAGCTTAACCGGGACTCGATACGAGCAGTACTTC
>.|TRBD2|TRBV30|14|TRBJ2-3
CACELSGGTDTQYF
TGTGCCTGCGAGCTAAGCGGGGGCACAGATACGCAGTATTTT
>.|TRBD2|TRBV6-1|14|TRBJ2-2
CASETSGGAGELFF
TGTGCCAGCGAAACTAGCGGGGGAGCCGGGGAGCTGTTTTTT
>.|.|TRBV6-6|14|TRBJ2-1
CASTHTGNYNEQFF
TGTGCCAGCACCCACACAGGGAACTACAATGAGCAGTTCTTC
>.|.|TRBV5-6|16|TRBJ2-7
CASSPRWGTPIYEQYF
TGTGCCAGCAGCCCCCGCTGGGGGACTCCCATCTACGAGCAGTACTTC
>.|TRBD2|TRBV4-2|17|TRBJ2-3
CASSQRGRTSGTDTQYF
TGTGCCAGCAGCCAAAGGGGTCGGACTAGCGGCACAGATACGCAGTATTTT
>.|.|TRBV7-3|14|TRBJ2-5
CASSLEGQAETQYF
TGTGCCAGCAGCTTAGAGGGTCAGGCAGAGACCCAGTACTTC
>.|TRBD2|TRBV20-1|11|TRBJ2-3
CSAQRDPTQYF
TGCAGTGCCCAGCGGGACCCTACGCAGTATTTT
>.|TRBD1|TRBV27|13|TRBJ2-1
CASSPDRGYEQFF
TGTGCCAGCAGTCCTGACAGGGGCTATGAGCAGTTCTTC
>.|.|TRBV28|12|TRBJ1-1
CASSLEQGEAFF
TGTGCCAGCAGTTTAGAACAGGGAGAAGCTTTCTTT
>.|TRBD2|TRBV4-3|15|TRBJ2-7
CASSQGLAGVREQYF
TGCGCCAGCAGCCAAGGACTAGCGGGAGTTCGCGAGCAGTACTTC
>.|.|TRBV2|14|TRBJ2-2
CASSVLRLGGELFF
TGTGCCAGCAGTGTTCTCCGACTGGGCGGGGAGCTGTTTTTT
>once|.|TRBV4-1|15|TRBJ1-3
CASSRWGGSGNTIYF
TGCGCCAGCAGCCGATGGGGAGGCTCTGGAAACACCATATATTTT
>.|.|TRBV5-4|15|TRBJ2-3
CASSIPRGASDTQYF
TGTGCCAGCAGCATCCCCCGGGGGGCAAGTGATACGCAGTATTTT